This passage covers 23 T cell receptor beta chains from one sample sequenced in a study of shared T cell receptors in the human thymus. Assay used: immunoSEQ multiplex PCR; TCRdb lists only in-frame clones, some missing. The sample includes 700,000 or so clones, approximately 85% seen only once; the top ten take about 0.011%. The same sample was also studied in work on human thymus T cells.

Source material: thymocytes. The receptor source for this set is a girl under three years old with a congenital heart defect.

The chain employs TRBV6-5 and TRBJ1-2; possible D gene TRBD1, 5 bases. CDR1 MNHEY and CDR2 SVGAGI come from the germline V gene. This CDR3 has 14 residues. Trimming removed 0 bases at V and 6 bases at J, with 11 bases between. CDR3 in DNA: TGTGCCAGCAGTTACTCTGGCAGGGCAAATGGCTACACCTTC. As protein: CASSYSGRANGYTF.

The CDR3 DNA reads as TGTGCCTGGACCCCGGGACAGGGGCGCTATGGCTACACCTTC. Translation gives CAWTPGQGRYGYTF. This chain uses TRBV30 with TRBJ1-2, with TRBD1 matching 10 bases. V trimming: 4 bases; J trimming: 4 bases; junction bases outside the gene matches: 6. Germline CDR1 is GTSNPN and CDR2 is SVGIG (reference sequence). The CDR3 spans 14 residues.

J is TRBJ2-3 and V is TRBV9, with D possibly being TRBD2 (5 bases). This CDR3 region has 13 residues. V was trimmed by 4 bases and J by 4 bases, leaving 10 bases between them. Germline V gene sequence: CDR1 SGDLS, CDR2 YYNGEE. The CDR3 here is CASSRESPDTQYF. CDR3 coding DNA: TGTGCCAGCAGCCGGGAAAGCCCAGATACGCAGTATTTT.

This sequence joins TRBV6-1 and TRBJ1-1; 9 bases align to TRBD1. Germline V gives CDR1 MNHNS, CDR2 SASEGT. J gave up 6 bases and V 4 bases, and 24 bases lay outside the gene matches. The CDR3 is 20 amino acids. CDR3: CASSGGSRDRDSKSRAEAFF. CDR3 coding DNA: TGTGCCAGCAGTGGAGGCTCCCGGGACAGGGACTCTAAATCGAGGGCTGAAGCTTTCTTT.

The rearrangement uses TRBV1 and TRBJ2-6; TRBD2 reflects the table's D call only, with no check against the DNA. TRBV1 is a recognized pseudogene. The CDR3 extends over 18 amino acids. The DNA for the CDR3 is TGCACCAGCAGCCAAGCGACTCCCGAGCGGGGTGGGGCCAACGTCCTGACTTTC. Its translation: CTSSQATPERGGANVLTF.

The gene calls are TRBV7-4 and TRBJ2-1, with TRBD2 matching over 12 bases. The germline V gene has CDR1 SGHVT and CDR2 SQSDAQ. V was pared by 3 bases and J by 0 bases, with 6 bases of the junction left unmatched. CDR3 length: 18 residues. CDR3 protein: CASSLRLAGENSYNEQFF. The CDR3 DNA follows: TGTGCCAGCAGCTTGAGACTAGCGGGGGAGAACTCCTACAATGAGCAGTTCTTC.

This clone showed up just a few times. J is TRBJ2-7 and V is TRBV4-1, with 7 bases fitting TRBD1. Germline lookup yields CDR1 MGHRA and CDR2 YSYEKL. Trimming at V came to 4 bases and at J to 5 bases, leaving 5 bases not matched to a gene. The CDR3 has 13 residues. CDR3 sequence reads: CASSLQGSNEQYF. The CDR3 bases are TGCGCCAGCAGCCTACAGGGGAGCAACGAGCAGTACTTC.

V gene TRBV27 combines with J gene TRBJ1-1; a possible D gene is TRBD1 (6 bases). CDR1 and CDR2 (germline): MNHEY, SMNVEV (reference sequence). The V end lost 5 bases, the J end lost 3 bases, and 10 bases lay between the germline ends. The CDR3 extends over 13 amino acids. CDR3 sequence (DNA): TGTGCCAGCAGTGGGGGCCTAGACACTGAAGCTTTCTTT. This sequence encodes CASSGGLDTEAFF.

This clone appeared once. This chain links TRBV18 with TRBJ1-2; D gene uncertain. The CDR3 consists of 17 residues. V shed 4 bases and J shed 0 bases, with 18 bases lying between them. Germline assignment: CDR1 KGHSH and CDR2 LQKENI. CDR3 DNA: TGTGCCAGCTCACGTATCGGTCCAGCGTTCTCTAACTATGGCTACACCTTC. Translating it yields CASSRIGPAFSNYGYTF. Full variable domain (remainder filled in from reference TRBV18 and TRBJ1-2): NAGVMQNPRHLVRRRGQEARLRCSPMKGHSHVYWYRQLPEEGLKFMVYLQKENIIDESGMPKERFSAEFPKEGPSILRIQQVVRGDSAAYFCASSRIGPAFSNYGYTFGSGTRLTVV.

The rearrangement uses TRBV10-3 and TRBJ1-4, with 7 bases matching TRBD1. After removal of 3 bases from V and 8 bases from J, the junction contained 12 bases not matched to a gene. The CDR3 extends over 16 amino acids. CDR1 is ENHRY, CDR2 SYGVKD, per germline. CDR3 protein: CAISDGTALPGEKLFF. The DNA of the CDR3 is TGTGCCATCAGTGACGGGACAGCCCTGCCTGGGGAAAAACTGTTTTTT.

The CDR3 loop is CASSPRGGYNEKLFF. Here the CDR3 DNA reads TGTGCCAGCAGCCCCAGAGGAGGCTATAATGAAAAACTGTTTTTT. The chain uses TRBV7-7 and TRBJ1-4; D unresolved. The CDR3 runs 15 residues. V was clipped by 5 bases and J by 4 bases, with 14 bases between them. Germline-derived CDR1 and CDR2 are SSHAT and FNYEAQ (reference sequence).

The chain has TRBV20-1 and TRBJ2-7; D is undetermined. Per germline, CDR1 DFQATT and CDR2 SNEGSKA (reference sequence). The V gene lost 6 bases and the J gene lost 1 base, with 7 bases spanning the gap. CDR3 length: 11 residues. In DNA, the CDR3 is TGCAGTGCCGCGGCGTCCTACGAGCAGTACTTC. This encodes CSAAASYEQYF.

The chain has TRBV19 and TRBJ2-7; tentative D call: TRBD1 (6 bases). The CDR3 consists of 16 residues. Trimming shortened V by 1 base and J by 3 bases, and 16 bases separated the two germline ends. Looked up from germline, CDR1 is LNHDA and CDR2 is SQIVND (reference sequence). In nucleotides, the CDR3 is TGTGCCAGTAGTATAGCGGTTGGAGACAGGCACTACGAGCAGTACTTC. Residues: CASSIAVGDRHYEQYF.

The chain links TRBV30 to TRBJ2-2; 10 bases fit TRBD2. From germline, CDR1 is GTSNPN and CDR2 SVGIG (reference sequence). This CDR3 is 16 amino acids long. The ends lost 0 bases at V and 7 bases at J; junction bases unmatched: 8. CDR3 DNA sequence: TGTGCCTGGAGTGTAAGCCAGCGGGGGGGTGACGGGGAGCTGTTTTTT. This codes for CAWSVSQRGGDGELFF.

The chain carries TRBV7-8 and TRBJ1-6; D possibly corresponds to TRBD1 (5 bases). Germline CDR1 and CDR2: SGHVS and FQNEAQ. The CDR3 is made up of 18 amino acids. Between the trimmed V and J ends, which lost 4 bases and 0 bases, there was a span of 16 bases. CDR3 loop: CASSYTGGGNSYNSPLHF. CDR3 DNA sequence: TGTGCCAGCAGCTACACAGGTGGAGGGAACTCCTATAATTCACCCCTCCACTTT.

This clone was seen a single time. The CDR3 protein is CASSSSPLGTGRNYEQYF. The CDR3 DNA sequence: TGTGCCAGCAGTTCCTCCCCCCTGGGGACAGGGAGAAACTACGAGCAGTACTTC. The chain uses TRBV28 and TRBJ2-7; TRBD1 agrees at 9 bases. The V gene end was trimmed by 4 bases and the J gene end by 3 bases; junction bases not matched to a gene: 16. The germline gives CDR1 MDHEN, CDR2 SYDVKM. The CDR3 consists of 18 residues.

The chain is built from TRBV19 and TRBJ2-7, with 10 bases lining up with TRBD2. Trimming removed 2 bases from V and 2 bases from J; junction bases left unmatched: 9. Germline lookup yields CDR1 LNHDA and CDR2 SQIVND (reference sequence). The CDR3 spans 17 residues. This CDR3 reads CASSISSGGPLPYEQYF. The CDR3 DNA reads TGTGCCAGTAGTATATCTAGCGGGGGTCCCCTACCCTACGAGCAGTACTTC.

The gene calls are TRBV6-5 and TRBJ1-5; tentatively, D is TRBD1 (6 bases). The germline V and J ends were trimmed by 6 bases and 3 bases, with 15 bases remaining between them. The CDR3 is made up of 15 amino acids. From germline, CDR1 is MNHEY and CDR2 SVGAGI. CDR3 bases: TGTGCCAGCAGGGGACCCCAGGGGATCAATCAGCCCCAGCATTTT. The encoded protein is CASRGPQGINQPQHF.

This chain links TRBV19 with TRBJ1-4, with 10 bases matching TRBD1. Trimming took 9 bases from V and 8 from J; bases not matched to a gene: 9. The CDR3 sequence is 14 residues long. CDR1 and CDR2 (germline): LNHDA, SQIVND (reference sequence). CDR3 nucleotide sequence: TGTGCCAGACCGGGACAGGGGATTTGGGAAAAACTGTTTTTT. Amino acids: CARPGQGIWEKLFF.

The rearrangement links TRBV5-8 to TRBJ1-6; maybe TRBD1 (6 bases). Germline CDR1 reads SGHTS; CDR2 reads YDEGEE. Trimming stripped 10 bases from V and 7 bases from J, with 15 bases between. CDR3 size: 13 residues. This chain's CDR3 is CAGGQNLNSPLHF. The CDR3 DNA reads TGTGCCGGGGGACAAAACTTAAATTCACCCCTCCACTTT.

The rearrangement joins TRBV7-2 to TRBJ1-2, with 11 positions matching TRBD1. V trimming: 1 base; J trimming: 2 bases; junction bases outside the gene matches: 3. The CDR3 is 16 amino acids. The V gene's germline CDR1 is SGHTA and CDR2 FQGNSA. The DNA of the CDR3 is TGTGCCAGCAGCTTAGGCCGGGACAGGGGGAACTATGGCTACACCTTC. This translates into CASSLGRDRGNYGYTF.

This clone was found once. The chain carries TRBV5-6 and TRBJ1-2; 9 bases match TRBD1. Trimming took 0 bases from V and 3 from J; bases not matched to a gene: 6. Germline-derived CDR1 and CDR2 are SGHDT and YYEEEE. The CDR3 consists of 16 residues. As DNA, the CDR3 is TGTGCCAGCAGCTTGGTCCCCGGGACAGGGTACTATGGCTACACCTTC. Amino acid sequence: CASSLVPGTGYYGYTF.

This chain joins TRBV7-9 and TRBJ2-7, with D tentatively TRBD2 (6 bases). The germline V and J ends were trimmed by 4 bases and 0 bases, with 13 bases remaining between them. The CDR3 runs 15 residues. The germline CDR1 and CDR2 sequences are SEHNR and FQNEAQ (reference sequence). The CDR3: CASSSGVAVSYEQYF. The DNA of the CDR3 is TGTGCCAGCAGCTCGGGAGTAGCGGTCTCCTACGAGCAGTACTTC. The full variable domain, completed using reference TRBV7-9 and TRBJ2-7, is DTGVSQNPRHKITKRGQNVTFRCDPISEHNRLYWYRQTLGQGPEFLTYFQNEAQLEKSRLLSDRFSAERPKGSFSTLEIQRTEQGDSAMYLCASSSGVAVSYEQYFGPGTRLTVT.